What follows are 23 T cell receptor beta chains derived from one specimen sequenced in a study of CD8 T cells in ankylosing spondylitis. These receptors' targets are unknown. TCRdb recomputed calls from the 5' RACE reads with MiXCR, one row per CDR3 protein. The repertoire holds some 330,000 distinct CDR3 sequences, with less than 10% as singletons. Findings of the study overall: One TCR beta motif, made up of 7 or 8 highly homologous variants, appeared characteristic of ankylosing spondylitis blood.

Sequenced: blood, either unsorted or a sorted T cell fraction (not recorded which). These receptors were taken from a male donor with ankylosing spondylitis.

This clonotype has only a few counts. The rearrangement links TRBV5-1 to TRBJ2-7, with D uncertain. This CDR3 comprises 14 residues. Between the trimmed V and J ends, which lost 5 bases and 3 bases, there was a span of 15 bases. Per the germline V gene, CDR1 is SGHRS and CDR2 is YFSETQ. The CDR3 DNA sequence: TGCGCCAGCAGACTTGGGTTTTCCGACTACGAGCAGTACTTC. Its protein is CASRLGFSDYEQYF.

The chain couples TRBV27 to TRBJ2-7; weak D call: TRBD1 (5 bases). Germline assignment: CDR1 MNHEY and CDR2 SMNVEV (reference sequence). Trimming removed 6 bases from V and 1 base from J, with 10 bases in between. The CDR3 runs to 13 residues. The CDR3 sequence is CASRIPGSYEQYF. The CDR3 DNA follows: TGTGCCAGCAGGATTCCAGGGTCCTACGAGCAGTACTTC.

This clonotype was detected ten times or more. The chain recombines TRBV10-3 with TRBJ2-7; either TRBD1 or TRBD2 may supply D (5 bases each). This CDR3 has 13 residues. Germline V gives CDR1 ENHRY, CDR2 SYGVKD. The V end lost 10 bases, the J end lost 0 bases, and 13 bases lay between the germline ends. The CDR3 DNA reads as TGTGCCACCGGGGACGGAGGCTCCTACGAGCAGTACTTC. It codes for CATGDGGSYEQYF.

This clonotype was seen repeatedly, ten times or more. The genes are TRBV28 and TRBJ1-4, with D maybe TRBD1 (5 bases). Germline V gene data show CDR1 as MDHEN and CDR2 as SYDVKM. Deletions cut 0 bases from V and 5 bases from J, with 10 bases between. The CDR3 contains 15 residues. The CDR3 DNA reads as TGTGCCAGCAGTTTATGGGGGCGGAAAAATGAAAAACTGTTTTTT. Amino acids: CASSLWGRKNEKLFF.

The CDR3 sequence: CASSPRAVTGELFF. The DNA for the CDR3 is TGTGCCAGCAGCCCCCGGGCCGTCACCGGGGAGCTGTTTTTT. The chain uses TRBV5-5 and TRBJ2-2; D is ambiguous. Germline values: CDR1 SGHKS, CDR2 YYEKEE (reference sequence). V was trimmed by 4 bases and J by 4 bases, leaving 11 bases between them. The CDR3 contains 14 residues.

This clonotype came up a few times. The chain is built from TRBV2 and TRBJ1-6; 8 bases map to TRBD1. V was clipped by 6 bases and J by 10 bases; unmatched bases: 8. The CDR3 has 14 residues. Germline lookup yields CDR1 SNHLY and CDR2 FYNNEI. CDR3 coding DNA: TGTGCCAGCAGACTCGACAGGGGCCCCTCACCCCTCCACTTT. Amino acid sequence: CASRLDRGPSPLHF.

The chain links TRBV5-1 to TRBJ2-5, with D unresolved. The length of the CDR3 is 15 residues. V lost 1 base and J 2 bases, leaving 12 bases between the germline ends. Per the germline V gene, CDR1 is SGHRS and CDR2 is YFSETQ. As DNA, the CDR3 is TGCGCCAGCAGCTTGTTTCCACCGAGACAAGAGACCCAGTACTTC. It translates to CASSLFPPRQETQYF.

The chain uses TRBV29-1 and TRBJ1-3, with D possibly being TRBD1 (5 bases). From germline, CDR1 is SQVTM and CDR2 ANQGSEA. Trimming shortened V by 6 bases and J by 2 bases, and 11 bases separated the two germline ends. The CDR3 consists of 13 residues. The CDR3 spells CSVNGGAGNTIYF. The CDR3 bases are TGCAGCGTGAACGGGGGGGCTGGAAACACCATATATTTT.

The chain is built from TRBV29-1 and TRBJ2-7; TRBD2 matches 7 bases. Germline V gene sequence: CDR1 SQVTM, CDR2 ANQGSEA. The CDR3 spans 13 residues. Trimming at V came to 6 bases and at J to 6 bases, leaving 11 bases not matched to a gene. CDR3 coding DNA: TGCAGCGTCGGAACTAGCGTCGGTTCCGAGCAGTACTTC. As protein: CSVGTSVGSEQYF.

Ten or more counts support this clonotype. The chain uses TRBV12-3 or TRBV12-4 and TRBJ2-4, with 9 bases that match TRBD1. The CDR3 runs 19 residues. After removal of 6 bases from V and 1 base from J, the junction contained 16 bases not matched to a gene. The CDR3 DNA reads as TGTGCCAGCAGCCCCCCCGGACAGGGGTTAAATGTGGCCAAAAACATTCAGTACTTC. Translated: CASSPPGQGLNVAKNIQYF.

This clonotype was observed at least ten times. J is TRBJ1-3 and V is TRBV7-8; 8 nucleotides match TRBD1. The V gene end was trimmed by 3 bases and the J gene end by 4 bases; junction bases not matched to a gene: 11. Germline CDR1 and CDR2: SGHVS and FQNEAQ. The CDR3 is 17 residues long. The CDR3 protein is CASSFQMTGASGNTIYF. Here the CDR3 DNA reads TGTGCCAGCAGCTTCCAGATGACAGGGGCGTCCGGAAACACCATATATTTT.

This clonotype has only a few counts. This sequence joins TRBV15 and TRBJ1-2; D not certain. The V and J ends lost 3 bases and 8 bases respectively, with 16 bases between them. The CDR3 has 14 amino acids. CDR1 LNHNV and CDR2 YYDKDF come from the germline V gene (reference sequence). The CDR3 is CATSRVLGPIGYTF. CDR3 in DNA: TGTGCCACCAGCAGGGTACTGGGCCCGATCGGCTACACCTTC.

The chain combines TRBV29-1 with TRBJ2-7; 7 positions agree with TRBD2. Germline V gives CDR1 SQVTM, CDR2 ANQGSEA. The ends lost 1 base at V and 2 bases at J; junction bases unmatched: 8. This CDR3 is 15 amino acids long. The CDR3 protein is CSVEGSGGGPYEQYF. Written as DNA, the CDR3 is TGCAGCGTTGAAGGGTCGGGGGGAGGTCCCTACGAGCAGTACTTC.

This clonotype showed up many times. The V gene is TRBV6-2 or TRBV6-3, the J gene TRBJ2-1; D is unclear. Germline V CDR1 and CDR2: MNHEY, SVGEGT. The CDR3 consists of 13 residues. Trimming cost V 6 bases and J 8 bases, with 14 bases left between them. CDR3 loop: CASRRLVSDEQFF. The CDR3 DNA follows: TGTGCCAGCAGACGGCTAGTTTCGGATGAGCAGTTCTTC.

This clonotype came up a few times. The CDR3, as DNA: TGCAGTGCTAGCGGGAACACAGATACGCAGTATTTT. Its protein is CSASGNTDTQYF. The V gene is TRBV20-1, the J gene TRBJ2-3; perhaps TRBD2 as D (5 bases). This CDR3 comprises 12 residues. Germline V gives CDR1 DFQATT, CDR2 SNEGSKA (reference sequence). V lost 3 bases and J 2 bases, leaving 6 bases between the germline ends.

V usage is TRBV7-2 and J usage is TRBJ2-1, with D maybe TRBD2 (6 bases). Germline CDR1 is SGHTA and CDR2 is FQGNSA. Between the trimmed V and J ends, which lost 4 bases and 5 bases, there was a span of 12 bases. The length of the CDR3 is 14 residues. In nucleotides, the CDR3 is TGTGCCAGCAGCTACTCGGGAGATCACAATGAGCAGTTCTTC. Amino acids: CASSYSGDHNEQFF.

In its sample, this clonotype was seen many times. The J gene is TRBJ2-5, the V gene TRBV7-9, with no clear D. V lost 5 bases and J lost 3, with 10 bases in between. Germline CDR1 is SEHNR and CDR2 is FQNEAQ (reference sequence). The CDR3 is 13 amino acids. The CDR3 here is CASSPAPKETQYF. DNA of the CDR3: TGTGCCAGCAGCCCCGCACCGAAAGAGACCCAGTACTTC.

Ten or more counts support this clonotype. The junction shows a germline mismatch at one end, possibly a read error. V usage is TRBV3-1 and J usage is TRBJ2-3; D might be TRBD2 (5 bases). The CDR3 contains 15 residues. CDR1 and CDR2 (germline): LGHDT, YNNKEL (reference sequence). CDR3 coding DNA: TGTGCCAGCAGCCAAGGAGCGGATAGCACAGATACGCAGTTTTTT. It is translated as CASSQGADSTDTQFF.

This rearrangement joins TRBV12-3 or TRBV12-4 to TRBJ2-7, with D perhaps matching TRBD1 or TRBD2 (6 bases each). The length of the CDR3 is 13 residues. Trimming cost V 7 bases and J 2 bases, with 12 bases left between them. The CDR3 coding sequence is TGTGCCAGCACCCGGGGGCTGACCTACGAGCAGTACTTC. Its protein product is CASTRGLTYEQYF.

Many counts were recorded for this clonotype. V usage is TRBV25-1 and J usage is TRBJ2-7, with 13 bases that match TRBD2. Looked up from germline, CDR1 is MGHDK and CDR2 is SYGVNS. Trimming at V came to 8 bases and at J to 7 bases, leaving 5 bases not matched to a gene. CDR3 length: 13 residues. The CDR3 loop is CASRLAGGREQYF. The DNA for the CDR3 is TGTGCCAGCCGACTAGCGGGAGGAAGAGAGCAGTACTTC.

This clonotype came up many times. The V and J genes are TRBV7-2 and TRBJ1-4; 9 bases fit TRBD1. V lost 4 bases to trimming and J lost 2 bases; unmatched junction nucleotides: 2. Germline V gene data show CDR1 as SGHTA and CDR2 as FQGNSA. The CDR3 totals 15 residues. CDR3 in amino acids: CASSSTGGTNEKLFF. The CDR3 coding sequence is TGTGCCAGCAGCTCCACAGGGGGCACTAATGAAAAACTGTTTTTT.

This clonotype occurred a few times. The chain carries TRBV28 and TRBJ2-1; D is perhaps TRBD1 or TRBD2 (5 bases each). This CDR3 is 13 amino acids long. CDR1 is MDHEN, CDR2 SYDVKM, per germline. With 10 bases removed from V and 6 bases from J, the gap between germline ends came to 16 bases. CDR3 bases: TGTGCCACCACGGGACCCTATCCCAATGAGCAGTTCTTC. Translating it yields CATTGPYPNEQFF.

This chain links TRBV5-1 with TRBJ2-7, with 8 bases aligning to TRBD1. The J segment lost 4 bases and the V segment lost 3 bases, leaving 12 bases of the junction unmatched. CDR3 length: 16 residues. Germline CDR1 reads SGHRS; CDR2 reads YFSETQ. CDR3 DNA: TGCGCCAGCAGCTCGAACCCCCAGGGGGCAATTTACGAGCAGTACTTC. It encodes CASSSNPQGAIYEQYF.